This passage covers 13 T cell receptor beta chains from one sample sequenced in a study of cytomegalovirus exposure and HLA in healthy donors. Assay: immunoSEQ multiplex PCR; the TCRdb copy retains only in-frame clones and omits some. The sample consists of over 200,000 clones, around 90% of them appearing once. Sequencing input: PBMCs. These receptors came from a woman aged 25 to 39 in good health and CMV-seronegative.

The chain has TRBV21-1 and TRBJ2-7; no DNA check was done on the table's D call, TRBD2. TRBV21-1 is marked as a pseudogene. This CDR3 contains 18 residues. The CDR3 DNA reads as TGTGCCAGCAGCAAAGGAAGGCGGCGGCGGGAAGGTCTGTACGAGCAGTACTTC. This sequence encodes CASSKGRRRREGLYEQYF.

V and J are TRBV7-8 and TRBJ2-2; D uncertain. Trimming removed 10 bases from V and 2 bases from J, with 11 bases in between. CDR3 length equals 13 residues. The germline V gene encodes CDR1 SGHVS and CDR2 FQNEAQ. The CDR3 DNA is TGTGCCAACGCAGACGGAAACACCGGGGAGCTGTTTTTT. As protein: CANADGNTGELFF.

This chain links TRBV14 with TRBJ2-7; 11 bases align to TRBD2. Germline lookup yields CDR1 SGHDN and CDR2 FVKESK. The CDR3 runs 15 residues. V was pared by 2 bases and J by 3 bases, with 3 bases of the junction left unmatched. The CDR3 here is CASSQPGTSGYEQYF. The CDR3 coding sequence is TGTGCCAGCAGCCAACCCGGGACTAGCGGCTACGAGCAGTACTTC.

This rearrangement joins TRBV2 to TRBJ2-7, with 7 bases that match TRBD2. Germline V lookup: CDR1 SNHLY, CDR2 FYNNEI. After removal of 0 bases from V and 6 bases from J, the junction contained 11 bases not matched to a gene. The CDR3 consists of 16 residues. The CDR3 region is CASSEALRGFFSEQYF. In DNA form, the CDR3 reads TGTGCCAGCAGTGAAGCGCTGCGGGGGTTCTTCTCCGAGCAGTACTTC.

The genes are TRBV5-6 and TRBJ2-3; D is ambiguous. This CDR3 is built from 13 residues. CDR1 and CDR2 from the germline V gene are SGHDT and YYEEEE. Trimming took off 4 bases at V and 5 bases at J, with 11 bases between the two ends. This CDR3 is CASSPHSVDTQYF. Here the CDR3 DNA reads TGTGCCAGCAGCCCCCATTCCGTAGATACGCAGTATTTT. The entire variable domain, with the rest obtained from reference TRBV5-6 and TRBJ2-3, is as follows: DAGVTQSPTHLIKTRGQQVTLRCSPKSGHDTVSWYQQALGQGPQFIFQYYEEEERQRGNFPDRFSGHQFPNYSSELNVNALLLGDSALYLCASSPHSVDTQYFGPGTRLTVL.

This clone was counted a single time. Its ends do not fully match the called genes, so a read error is possible. This chain connects TRBV2 to TRBJ2-3; 8 bases are shared with TRBD2. The germline CDR1 and CDR2 sequences are SNHLY and FYNNEI. CDR3 length: 14 amino acids. The CDR3 DNA follows: TGTGCCAGCAGTGAAGGTGCTCCCTTCCGGGGGGGGCATTTT. It is translated as CASSEGAPFRGGHF.

This clone was counted a single time. This chain uses TRBV6-5 with TRBJ2-1; 10 bases are shared with TRBD2. The J segment lost 4 bases and the V segment lost 3 bases, leaving 3 bases of the junction unmatched. Germline assignment: CDR1 MNHEY and CDR2 SVGAGI. The CDR3 has 15 amino acids. CDR3 in amino acids: CASSYSSGRYNEQFF. The CDR3 coding sequence is TGTGCCAGCAGTTATAGTAGCGGGAGGTACAATGAGCAGTTCTTC.

The chain joins TRBV28 to TRBJ1-5, with D hard to call. The CDR3 spans 15 residues. V lost 3 bases and J 1 base, leaving 10 bases between the germline ends. The V gene's germline CDR1 is MDHEN and CDR2 SYDVKM. The CDR3 DNA is TGTGCCAGCAGTTTCCCAGCCCTGAGCAATCAGCCCCAGCATTTT. Its translation is CASSFPALSNQPQHF.

The CDR3 DNA sequence: TGTGCCAGCAGCCCCGAGGGGTCGAACACCGGGGAGCTGTTTTTT. It codes for CASSPEGSNTGELFF. The J gene is TRBJ2-2, the V gene TRBV9; D tentatively reads TRBD1 or TRBD2 (5 bases each). Trimming removed 4 bases from V and 0 bases from J, with 10 bases in between. Looked up from germline, CDR1 is SGDLS and CDR2 is YYNGEE. This CDR3 spans 15 amino acids.

V gene TRBV4-3 combines with J gene TRBJ2-3; TRBD2 matches at 9 bases. From germline, CDR1 is LGHNA and CDR2 YSLEER. CDR3 length: 14 residues. V trimming: 1 base; J trimming: 8 bases; junction bases outside the gene matches: 4. For the CDR3, the DNA is TGCGCCAGCAGCCAAGGAGCGACTAGCGGTACGCAGTATTTT. The encoded protein is CASSQGATSGTQYF.

This CDR3 reads CASSEAWGARRNEQFF. The CDR3 DNA sequence: TGTGCCAGCAGTGAAGCATGGGGAGCCCGGAGGAATGAGCAGTTCTTC. V usage is TRBV6-1 and J usage is TRBJ2-1, with D possibly matching TRBD2 (5 bases). Per the germline V gene, CDR1 is MNHNS and CDR2 is SASEGT. The CDR3 has 16 residues. V was clipped by 0 bases and J by 7 bases, with 16 bases between them.

V and J are TRBV5-1 and TRBJ2-7, with 7 bases matching TRBD2. From germline, CDR1 is SGHRS and CDR2 YFSETQ. The CDR3 length is 13 residues. Unmatched junction bases numbered 14, after V lost 10 bases and J lost 7 bases. CDR3 region: CASGRAGEGEQYF. DNA of the CDR3: TGCGCCTCCGGTAGGGCGGGAGAGGGGGAGCAGTACTTC. Looking up the rest from reference TRBV5-1 and TRBJ2-7 gives the full variable domain: KAGVTQTPRYLIKTRGQQVTLSCSPISGHRSVSWYQQTPGQGLQFLFEYFSETQRNKGNFPGRFSGRQFSNSRSEMNVSTLELGDSALYLCASGRAGEGEQYFGPGTRLTVT.

V and J are TRBV9 and TRBJ2-7; D call uncertain. This CDR3 region has 14 residues. The germline V gene encodes CDR1 SGDLS and CDR2 YYNGEE. Trimming removed 5 bases at V and 0 bases at J, with 12 bases between. CDR3 nucleotides: TGTGCCAGCAGTGTGGGCCCCAACTCCTACGAGCAGTACTTC. Protein sequence: CASSVGPNSYEQYF.